Below, 16 T cell receptor beta chains from the same sample are listed, as sequenced in a study of beta chain features in type 1 diabetes. The authors reverse transcribed all of the isolated RNA, so sequencing captured expressed TCRB transcripts. Method: immunoSEQ multiplex PCR; TCRdb's copy keeps in-frame clones and lacks some. This sample has about 900,000 clones, with roughly 16% found just once. Sequences were obtained from naive CD4+ T cells from blood. Source of these receptors: a woman aged 18-30 years in good health.

V usage is TRBV29-1 and J usage is TRBJ1-1, with D tentatively TRBD1 (5 bases). There are 15 residues in the CDR3. Germline CDR1 and CDR2: SQVTM and ANQGSEA. V lost 6 bases and J 6 bases, leaving 23 bases between the germline ends. CDR3 in DNA: TGCAGCGTCCAAGTCGGGACGCGGGGATGGGCTGAAGCTTTCTTT. Its translation is CSVQVGTRGWAEAFF. The whole variable domain, remainder taken from reference TRBV29-1 and TRBJ1-1, is SAVISQKPSRDICQRGTSLTIQCQVDSQVTMMFWYRQQPGQSLTLIATANQGSEATYESGFVIDKFPISRPNLTFSTLTVSNMSPEDSSIYLCSVQVGTRGWAEAFFGQGTRLTVV.

The chain uses TRBV11-1 and TRBJ1-2; possible D gene TRBD1, 5 bases. The CDR3 is 13 residues long. Germline CDR1 SGHAT, CDR2 FQDESV (reference sequence). V gave up 4 bases and J gave up 3 bases, with 9 bases separating them. Here the CDR3 reads CASSSQDYYGYTF. The CDR3 DNA reads as TGTGCCAGCAGCTCACAGGACTACTATGGCTACACCTTC.

This clone occurred a few times. The rearrangement links TRBV28 to TRBJ2-1; 7 positions agree with TRBD1. Germline V gene data show CDR1 as MDHEN and CDR2 as SYDVKM. The J segment lost 7 bases and the V segment lost 7 bases, leaving 13 bases of the junction unmatched. This CDR3 is 15 amino acids long. The CDR3 DNA reads as TGTGCCAGCATCTCCACAGGGGCGCACGCGAATGAGCAGTTCTTC. Protein: CASISTGAHANEQFF. The complete variable domain, with remaining parts taken from reference TRBV28 and TRBJ2-1, reads DVKVTQSSRYLVKRTGEKVFLECVQDMDHENMFWYRQDPGLGLRLIYFSYDVKMKEKGDIPEGYSVSREKKERFSLILESASTNQTSMYLCASISTGAHANEQFFGPGTRLTVL.

This clone was seen a handful of times. The gene calls are TRBV7-3 and TRBJ2-3; D unclear. The CDR3 spans 14 residues. Germline CDR1 is SGHTA and CDR2 is FQGTGA. V lost 5 bases, J lost 6 bases, and 15 bases lay in between. CDR3 protein: CASSPFKSRDTQYF. CDR3 bases: TGTGCCAGCAGCCCCTTTAAATCCCGCGATACGCAGTATTTT.

The gene calls are TRBV2 and TRBJ2-3; D not resolved. This CDR3 has 13 residues. Germline assignment: CDR1 SNHLY and CDR2 FYNNEI. V was cut by 8 bases and J by 1 base, with 10 bases left in between. For the CDR3, the DNA is TGTGCCAGCGCAGGAGACCGCACAGATACGCAGTATTTT. Amino acid sequence: CASAGDRTDTQYF.

The chain joins TRBV5-4 to TRBJ2-3; 7 positions agree with TRBD2. CDR1 is SGHNT and CDR2 is YYREEE in the germline V gene (reference sequence). Germline trimming cut 10 bases from V and 3 bases from J; bases unmatched to any gene: 8. The CDR3 has 13 residues. CDR3 region: CAAGRGSTDTQYF. The CDR3 coding sequence is TGTGCCGCAGGGCGGGGGAGTACAGATACGCAGTATTTT.

This clone showed up just a few times. The V gene is TRBV7-3, the J gene TRBJ2-1, with a weak D call TRBD1 (5 bases). The CDR3 is made up of 17 amino acids. Germline V gene data show CDR1 as SGHTA and CDR2 as FQGTGA. V was clipped by 5 bases and J by 5 bases, with 22 bases between them. CDR3 in DNA: TGTGCCAGCAGCCCAAGGGGTGGGCTACACCCCAACAATGAGCAGTTCTTC. Its protein is CASSPRGGLHPNNEQFF.

This chain links TRBV13 with TRBJ1-2, with D unclear. The V end lost 5 bases, the J end lost 8 bases, and 9 bases lay between the germline ends. CDR1 and CDR2 from the germline V gene are PRHDT and FYEKMQ (reference sequence). CDR3 length: 11 amino acids. The CDR3, as DNA: TGTGCCAGCAGCCAAAGGATGGGCTACACCTTC. This codes for CASSQRMGYTF. Variable domain in full (rest from reference TRBV13 and TRBJ1-2): AAGVIQSPRHLIKEKRETATLKCYPIPRHDTVYWYQQGPGQDPQFLISFYEKMQSDKGSIPDRFSAQQFSDYHSELNMSSLELGDSALYFCASSQRMGYTFGSGTRLTVV.

J is TRBJ2-7 and V is TRBV7-2; 8 bases align to TRBD2. Trimming took 5 bases from V and 6 from J; bases not matched to a gene: 12. Germline values: CDR1 SGHTA, CDR2 FQGNSA. CDR3 size: 15 residues. The CDR3 sequence: CASSLTRGGLREQYF. The CDR3 nucleotides read TGTGCCAGCAGCCTCACTCGCGGGGGGTTGCGCGAGCAGTACTTC.

This chain links TRBV19 with TRBJ2-5; 13 positions match TRBD2. Trimming cost V 3 bases and J 5 bases; bases outside gene matches: 6. The CDR3 covers 16 residues. Germline values: CDR1 LNHDA, CDR2 SQIVND (reference sequence). CDR3 bases: TGTGCCAGTAGTATCGGACTAGCGGGAGTACGGGAGACCCAGTACTTC. Translated: CASSIGLAGVRETQYF.

This clone has a handful of counts. This chain uses TRBV18 with TRBJ2-7, with TRBD1 matching over 9 bases. CDR1 is KGHSH and CDR2 is LQKENI in the germline V gene. V gave up 6 bases and J gave up 1 base; unmatched junction bases: 1. The CDR3 runs 13 residues. CDR3 bases: TGTGCCAGCTCGGGACAGGGTTCCTACGAGCAGTACTTC. Protein sequence: CASSGQGSYEQYF.

This clone has only a few counts. Other DNA variants within this sample encode the same CDR3. The chain carries TRBV28 and TRBJ1-5, with a possible D match to TRBD1 (5 bases). V lost 3 bases, J lost 1 base, and 7 bases lay in between. Germline CDR1 reads MDHEN; CDR2 reads SYDVKM. The CDR3 runs to 14 residues. The CDR3 bases are TGTGCCAGCAGTTTGGGGGGAAGCAATCAGCCCCAGCATTTT. Amino acids: CASSLGGSNQPQHF.

This chain links TRBV18 with TRBJ2-7; D possibly corresponds to TRBD2 (6 bases). Germline CDR1 KGHSH, CDR2 LQKENI. Trimming removed 4 bases from V and 6 bases from J, with 19 bases in between. The length of the CDR3 is 15 residues. The CDR3 protein is CASSLGASDNVEQYF. CDR3 DNA: TGTGCCAGCTCACTCGGGGCTAGCGATAATGTCGAGCAGTACTTC. The variable domain in full, with the rest retrieved from reference TRBV18 and TRBJ2-7, is NAGVMQNPRHLVRRRGQEARLRCSPMKGHSHVYWYRQLPEEGLKFMVYLQKENIIDESGMPKERFSAEFPKEGPSILRIQQVVRGDSAAYFCASSLGASDNVEQYFGPGTRLTVT.

The chain links TRBV7-9 to TRBJ2-7; no reliable D call. Trimming took 5 bases from V and 3 from J, leaving 8 bases between them. Germline values: CDR1 SEHNR, CDR2 FQNEAQ (reference sequence). This CDR3 is 12 amino acids long. CDR3 region: CASSPGLYEQYF. CDR3 in DNA: TGTGCCAGCAGCCCGGGCCTCTACGAGCAGTACTTC.

The chain couples TRBV6-6 to TRBJ1-5; maybe TRBD1 (5 bases). The CDR3 loop spans 15 amino acids. Germline V gene sequence: CDR1 MNHNY, CDR2 SVGAGI (reference sequence). The V gene lost 3 bases and the J gene lost 3 bases, with 12 bases spanning the gap. In DNA, the CDR3 is TGTGCCAGCAGTTATTATGGACAACCCAATCAGCCCCAGCATTTT. Protein product: CASSYYGQPNQPQHF.

This clone was seen a handful of times. The rearrangement joins TRBV4-2 to TRBJ2-7; perhaps TRBD2 as D (5 bases). V shed 4 bases and J shed 4 bases, with 8 bases lying between them. Germline V gives CDR1 LGHNA, CDR2 YNFKEQ. CDR3 length: 12 amino acids. The CDR3 here is CASSRTGYEQYF. Here the CDR3 DNA reads TGTGCCAGCAGCCGCACGGGGTACGAGCAGTACTTC.